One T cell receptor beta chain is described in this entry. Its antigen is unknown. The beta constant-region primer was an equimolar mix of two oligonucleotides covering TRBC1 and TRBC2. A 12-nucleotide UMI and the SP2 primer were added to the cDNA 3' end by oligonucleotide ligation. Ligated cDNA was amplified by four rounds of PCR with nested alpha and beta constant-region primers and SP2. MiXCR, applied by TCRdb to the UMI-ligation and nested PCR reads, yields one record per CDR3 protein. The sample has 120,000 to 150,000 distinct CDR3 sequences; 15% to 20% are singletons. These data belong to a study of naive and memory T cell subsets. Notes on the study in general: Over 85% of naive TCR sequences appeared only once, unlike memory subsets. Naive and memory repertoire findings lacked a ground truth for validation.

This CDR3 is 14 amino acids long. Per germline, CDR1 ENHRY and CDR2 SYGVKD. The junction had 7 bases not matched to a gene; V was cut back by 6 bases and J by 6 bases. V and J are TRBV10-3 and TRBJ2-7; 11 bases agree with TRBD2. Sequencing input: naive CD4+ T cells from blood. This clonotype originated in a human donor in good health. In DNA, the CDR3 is TGTGCCATCAGCGCACTAGCGGGAGAGGGCGAGCAGTACTTC. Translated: CAISALAGEGEQYF.